This entry describes one T cell receptor (beta chain). These data originate in a study of blood T cell repertoires in COVID-19. Background on the study: Some COVID-19 samples were acute and others convalescent; all came from the United States, Italy and Spain.

Germline V gene data show CDR1 as MNHEY and CDR2 as SVGAGI. Trimming removed 6 bases from V and 0 bases from J, with 12 bases in between. The CDR3 sequence is 15 residues long. Here immunoSEQ multiplex PCR was the method, and the copy in TCRdb shows in-frame clones only, minus some. The sample carries just over 65,000 clones, roughly 86% recorded once. Sequencing used peripheral blood. This TCR was recovered from a man aged 55-75 years with acute or convalescent COVID-19. J is TRBJ1-5 and V is TRBV6-5, with D perhaps TRBD1 (6 bases). The chain's CDR3 is CASSSDRNSNQPQHF. CDR3 DNA sequence: TGTGCCAGCAGCAGCGACAGGAATAGCAATCAGCCCCAGCATTTT.